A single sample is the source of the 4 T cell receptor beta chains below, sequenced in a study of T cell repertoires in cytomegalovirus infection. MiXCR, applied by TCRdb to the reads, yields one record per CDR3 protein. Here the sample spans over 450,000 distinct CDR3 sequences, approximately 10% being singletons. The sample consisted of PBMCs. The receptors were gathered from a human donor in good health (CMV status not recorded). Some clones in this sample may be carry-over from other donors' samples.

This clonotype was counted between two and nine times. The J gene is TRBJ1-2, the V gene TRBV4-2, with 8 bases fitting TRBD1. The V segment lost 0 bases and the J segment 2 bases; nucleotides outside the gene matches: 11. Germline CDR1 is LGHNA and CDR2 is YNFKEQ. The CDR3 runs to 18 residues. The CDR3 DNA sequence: TGTGCCAGCAGCCAAGAAAACCTCAGGGCAGGGGGCAACTATGGCTACACCTTC. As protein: CASSQENLRAGGNYGYTF.

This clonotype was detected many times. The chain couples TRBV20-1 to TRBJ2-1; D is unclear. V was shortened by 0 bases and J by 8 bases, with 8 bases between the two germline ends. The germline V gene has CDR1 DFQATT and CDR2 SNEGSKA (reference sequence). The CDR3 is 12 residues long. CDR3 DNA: TGCAGTGCTAGAGATCTCTTATATGAGCAGTTCTTC. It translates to CSARDLLYEQFF.

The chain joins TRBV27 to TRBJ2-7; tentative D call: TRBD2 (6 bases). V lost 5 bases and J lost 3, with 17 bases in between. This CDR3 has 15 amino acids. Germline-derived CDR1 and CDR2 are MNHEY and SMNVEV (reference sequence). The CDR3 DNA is TGTGCCAGCAGTCGCGGAGGGGTAGCCTTCTACGAGCAGTACTTC. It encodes CASSRGGVAFYEQYF.

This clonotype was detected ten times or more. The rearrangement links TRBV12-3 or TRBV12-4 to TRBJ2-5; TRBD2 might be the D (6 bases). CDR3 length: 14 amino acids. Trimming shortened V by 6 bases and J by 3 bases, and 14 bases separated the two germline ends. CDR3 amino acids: CASSFTPGEETQYF. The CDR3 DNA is TGTGCCAGCAGCTTTACTCCGGGGGAAGAGACCCAGTACTTC.